Listed here are 27 T cell receptor beta chains from one sample, sequenced in a study of blood T cell repertoires in COVID-19. Clones were read by immunoSEQ multiplex PCR, and TCRdb kept only the in-frame ones, dropping some. The sample lists about 300,000 clones; around 89% were seen once. The sequenced material came from peripheral blood. Receptors were obtained from a young woman with COVID-19, enrolled during active disease.

The rearrangement links TRBV5-4 to TRBJ2-1, with 14 nucleotides matching TRBD2. After removal of 4 bases from V and 3 bases from J, the junction contained 6 bases not matched to a gene. Germline loops: CDR1 SGHNT, CDR2 YYREEE (reference sequence). The CDR3 contains 17 residues. CDR3 sequence (DNA): TGTGCCAGCAGCAAGGGGACTAGCGGGGGTCTCTACAATGAGCAGTTCTTC. Its translation: CASSKGTSGGLYNEQFF.

V usage is TRBV14 and J usage is TRBJ1-6, with D perhaps TRBD1 (6 bases). Germline lookup yields CDR1 SGHDN and CDR2 FVKESK. CDR3 length: 16 amino acids. V was cut by 2 bases and J by 8 bases, with 16 bases left in between. The CDR3, as DNA: TGTGCCAGCAGCCAACATTCCACAGGGTTGGATTCACCCCTCCACTTT. Its protein is CASSQHSTGLDSPLHF.

The V call is TRBV7-9, the J call TRBJ1-6; D ambiguous. Trimming stripped 6 bases from V and 10 bases from J, with 13 bases between. This CDR3 comprises 13 residues. Germline V lookup: CDR1 SEHNR, CDR2 FQNEAQ (reference sequence). The CDR3 DNA reads as TGTGCCAGCAGGGTCGGGGTTGTGTCACCCCTCCACTTT. Translation gives CASRVGVVSPLHF.

The chain carries TRBV19 and TRBJ2-6; TRBD1 agrees at 9 bases. J gave up 2 bases and V 6 bases, and 8 bases lay outside the gene matches. Germline lookup yields CDR1 LNHDA and CDR2 SQIVND (reference sequence). The CDR3 contains 17 residues. The CDR3 sequence: CASSAYRGRTGANVLTF. The CDR3 nucleotides are TGTGCCAGTAGCGCCTACAGGGGGCGCACTGGGGCCAACGTCCTGACTTTC.

This clone showed up just once. The chain combines TRBV24-1 with TRBJ2-5, with 9 bases that match TRBD2. The V and J ends lost 5 bases and 2 bases, in that order; junction bases with no gene match: 5. There are 15 residues in the CDR3. Germline V gene sequence: CDR1 KGHDR, CDR2 SFDVKD. CDR3 in DNA: TGTGCCACCAGTGTGGCGGGGGGGCCACAAGAGACCCAGTACTTC. It codes for CATSVAGGPQETQYF.

The chain couples TRBV4-3 to TRBJ2-2; TRBD1 might be the D (5 bases). Trimming took 1 base from V and 0 from J, leaving 9 bases between them. The CDR3 covers 16 residues. Germline V gene lookup returns CDR1 LGHNA and CDR2 YSLEER. CDR3 in amino acids: CASSQGQNSNTGELFF. Here the CDR3 DNA reads TGCGCCAGCAGCCAAGGACAGAATTCGAACACCGGGGAGCTGTTTTTT.

This clone came up once. The chain is built from TRBV6-2 or TRBV6-3 and TRBJ2-2, with 10 nucleotides matching TRBD2. This CDR3 is built from 18 residues. The V gene's germline CDR1 is MNHEY and CDR2 SVGEGT. Unmatched junction bases numbered 10, after V lost 2 bases and J lost 4 bases. The chain's CDR3 is CASSYPYSGGPSTGELFF. CDR3 sequence (DNA): TGTGCCAGCAGTTACCCCTATAGCGGGGGGCCTAGCACCGGGGAGCTGTTTTTT.

V and J are TRBV6-2 or TRBV6-3 and TRBJ1-5; D possibly corresponds to TRBD1 (5 bases). The V end lost 2 bases, the J end lost 1 base, and 9 bases lay between the germline ends. CDR1 MNHEY and CDR2 SVGEGT come from the germline V gene. This CDR3 has 15 residues. The CDR3 nucleotides read TGTGCCAGCAGTTACAACGGGGGAAGCAATCAGCCCCAGCATTTT. The encoded protein is CASSYNGGSNQPQHF.

The table lists this clone with a few counts. The chain links TRBV27 to TRBJ1-1, with D perhaps TRBD1 (5 bases). The CDR3 consists of 15 residues. Germline V lookup: CDR1 MNHEY, CDR2 SMNVEV (reference sequence). V lost 7 bases, J lost 0 bases, and 15 bases lay in between. The CDR3 loop reads CASTKLTELNTEAFF. As DNA, the CDR3 is TGTGCCAGCACTAAACTGACAGAGTTGAACACTGAAGCTTTCTTT.

The chain carries TRBV12-3 or TRBV12-4 and TRBJ2-7; TRBD1 agrees at 7 bases. V was clipped by 5 bases and J by 3 bases; unmatched bases: 4. This CDR3 has 13 residues. CDR3 loop: CASSPGTDYEQYV. CDR3 DNA sequence: TGTGCCAGCAGTCCCGGGACAGACTACGAGCAGTACGTC.

This chain connects TRBV9 to TRBJ2-1; TRBD2 matches 15 bases. V gave up 4 bases and J gave up 0 bases; unmatched junction bases: 11. This CDR3 spans 20 amino acids. From germline, CDR1 is SGDLS and CDR2 YYNGEE. CDR3 sequence reads: CASSTRTSGGARSSYNEQFF. CDR3 nucleotides: TGTGCCAGCAGCACCCGGACTAGCGGGGGGGCAAGGAGCTCCTACAATGAGCAGTTCTTC. Complete variable domain (other parts from reference TRBV9 and TRBJ2-1): DSGVTQTPKHLITATGQRVTLRCSPRSGDLSVYWYQQSLDQGLQFLIQYYNGEERAKGNILERFSAQQFPDLHSELNLSSLELGDSALYFCASSTRTSGGARSSYNEQFFGPGTRLTVL.

The chain uses TRBV5-1 and TRBJ1-3; possibly TRBD1 for D (6 bases). CDR3 length equals 16 residues. Germline V gene lookup returns CDR1 SGHRS and CDR2 YFSETQ. V was shortened by 0 bases and J by 0 bases, with 10 bases between the two germline ends. CDR3 amino acids: CASSLVTGNSGNTIYF. The CDR3 DNA follows: TGCGCCAGCAGCTTGGTCACAGGGAACTCTGGAAACACCATATATTTT.

The V and J genes are TRBV29-1 and TRBJ1-1; possible D gene TRBD1, 5 bases. Germline CDR1 is SQVTM and CDR2 is ANQGSEA. The CDR3 is 14 amino acids. V lost 0 bases and J lost 5, with 13 bases in between. The CDR3 here is CSVEEGGFGTEAFF. CDR3 DNA sequence: TGCAGCGTTGAAGAGGGGGGGTTTGGTACTGAAGCTTTCTTT.

V usage is TRBV30 and J usage is TRBJ2-3; no clear D. This CDR3 spans 12 amino acids. The V end lost 2 bases, the J end lost 1 base, and 4 bases lay between the germline ends. In germline, CDR1 is GTSNPN, CDR2 SVGIG (reference sequence). CDR3 bases: TGTGCCTGGAGTCATGGCACAGATACGCAGTATTTT. Protein product: CAWSHGTDTQYF.

This chain connects TRBV27 to TRBJ1-2, with TRBD1 matching over 11 bases. The germline gives CDR1 MNHEY, CDR2 SMNVEV (reference sequence). V was clipped by 4 bases and J by 8 bases; unmatched bases: 6. CDR3 size: 14 residues. CDR3: CASSWTGGPGGYTF. Written as DNA, the CDR3 is TGTGCCAGCAGTTGGACAGGGGGCCCGGGGGGCTACACCTTC.

The chain joins TRBV11-2 to TRBJ1-1, with D unclear. Germline V lookup: CDR1 SGHAT, CDR2 FQNNGV. Trimming took 3 bases from V and 8 from J, leaving 16 bases between them. The length of the CDR3 is 14 residues. For the CDR3, the DNA is TGTGCCAGCAGCTTTGGGTTACGGAGCCTAGAAGCTTTCTTT. This gives the protein CASSFGLRSLEAFF.

This chain uses TRBV3-1 (or the pseudogene TRBV3-2) with TRBJ1-1; 8 bases align to TRBD1. Unmatched junction bases numbered 11, after V lost 3 bases and J lost 2 bases. This CDR3 comprises 17 residues. CDR1 is LGHDT and CDR2 is YNNKEL in the germline V gene (reference sequence). The CDR3 loop reads CASSQLARGLSNTEAFF. Written as DNA, the CDR3 is TGTGCCAGCAGCCAGCTCGCCAGGGGGCTGAGTAACACTGAAGCTTTCTTT.

This chain uses TRBV27 with TRBJ1-4; TRBD1 matches at 8 bases. Germline CDR1 and CDR2: MNHEY and SMNVEV (reference sequence). The CDR3 consists of 13 residues. The V and J ends lost 5 bases and 7 bases, in that order; junction bases with no gene match: 3. The CDR3 sequence is CASSRQGSEKLFF. CDR3 DNA: TGTGCCAGCAGTAGACAGGGGAGTGAAAAACTGTTTTTT.

V and J are TRBV28 and TRBJ2-3, with D unresolved. Trimming shortened V by 6 bases and J by 2 bases, and 3 bases separated the two germline ends. The CDR3 contains 11 residues. Germline V CDR1 and CDR2: MDHEN, SYDVKM. The DNA for the CDR3 is TGTGCCAGCAGATACACAGATACGCAGTATTTT. Protein product: CASRYTDTQYF.

This chain joins TRBV6-5 and TRBJ1-2; possibly TRBD1 for D (6 bases). From germline, CDR1 is MNHEY and CDR2 SVGAGI. There are 14 residues in the CDR3. Trimming removed 6 bases at V and 6 bases at J, with 17 bases between. The CDR3 sequence: CASRDGGQGHGYTF. As DNA, the CDR3 is TGTGCCAGCAGGGACGGTGGGCAGGGGCATGGCTACACCTTC.

The chain combines TRBV6-5 with TRBJ2-5; D may be TRBD1 (5 bases). From germline, CDR1 is MNHEY and CDR2 SVGAGI. The CDR3 covers 13 residues. Trimming stripped 2 bases from V and 5 bases from J, with 9 bases between. The CDR3 loop reads CASSYPGLETQYF. Written as DNA, the CDR3 is TGTGCCAGCAGTTACCCAGGGTTGGAGACCCAGTACTTC.

This rearrangement joins TRBV2 to TRBJ2-1; D gene unclear. Trimming removed 1 base from V and 0 bases from J, with 4 bases in between. This CDR3 spans 14 amino acids. Germline V gives CDR1 SNHLY, CDR2 FYNNEI. This CDR3 is CASSEDSSYNEQFF. The CDR3 DNA reads TGTGCCAGCAGTGAAGACAGCTCCTACAATGAGCAGTTCTTC. Using reference TRBV2 and TRBJ2-1 for the parts outside the CDR3, the full variable domain is EPEVTQTPSHQVTQMGQEVILRCVPISNHLYFYWYRQILGQKVEFLVSFYNNEISEKSEIFDDQFSVERPDGSNFTLKIRSTKLEDSAMYFCASSEDSSYNEQFFGPGTRLTVL.

Only one count was recorded for this clone. The V call is TRBV5-1, the J call TRBJ1-1; no definite D call. Germline V gene data show CDR1 as SGHRS and CDR2 as YFSETQ. The CDR3 loop spans 15 amino acids. Between the trimmed V and J ends, which lost 2 bases and 5 bases, there was a span of 16 bases. The CDR3 region is CASSFSGQSSTEAFF. The CDR3, as DNA: TGCGCCAGCAGCTTCAGTGGGCAGAGCTCGACTGAAGCTTTCTTT.

The rearrangement uses TRBV7-2 and TRBJ2-4, with 10 bases identical to TRBD2. Germline V gene lookup returns CDR1 SGHTA and CDR2 FQGNSA. This CDR3 region has 16 residues. The V segment lost 2 bases and the J segment 4 bases; nucleotides outside the gene matches: 5. The CDR3 protein is CASSLKLAGDKNIQYF. Written as DNA, the CDR3 is TGTGCCAGCAGCTTAAAGCTAGCGGGGGATAAAAACATTCAGTACTTC.

The chain is built from TRBV9 and TRBJ1-2; D is unresolved. The germline V gene encodes CDR1 SGDLS and CDR2 YYNGEE. Trimming cost V 6 bases and J 0 bases, with 6 bases left between them. The CDR3 is 12 residues long. The CDR3 DNA is TGTGCCAGCACGCCAGCTAACTATGGCTACACCTTC. Translating it yields CASTPANYGYTF.

This clone was counted once. The chain joins TRBV7-9 to TRBJ1-2; tentatively, D is TRBD1 (5 bases). The CDR3 has 15 residues. The V and J ends lost 1 base and 2 bases respectively, with 11 bases between them. CDR1 and CDR2 (germline): SEHNR, FQNEAQ (reference sequence). The DNA of the CDR3 is TGTGCCAGCAGCTTAGGGCGGGACCCAAACTATGGCTACACCTTC. Translated: CASSLGRDPNYGYTF.

The chain combines TRBV5-1 with TRBJ2-5, with TRBD2 matching over 13 bases. The V segment lost 0 bases and the J segment 5 bases; nucleotides outside the gene matches: 4. Germline loops: CDR1 SGHRS, CDR2 YFSETQ. This CDR3 is built from 16 residues. The CDR3 spells CASSLVLAGGFETQYF. DNA of the CDR3: TGCGCCAGCAGCTTGGTACTAGCGGGGGGGTTCGAGACCCAGTACTTC.